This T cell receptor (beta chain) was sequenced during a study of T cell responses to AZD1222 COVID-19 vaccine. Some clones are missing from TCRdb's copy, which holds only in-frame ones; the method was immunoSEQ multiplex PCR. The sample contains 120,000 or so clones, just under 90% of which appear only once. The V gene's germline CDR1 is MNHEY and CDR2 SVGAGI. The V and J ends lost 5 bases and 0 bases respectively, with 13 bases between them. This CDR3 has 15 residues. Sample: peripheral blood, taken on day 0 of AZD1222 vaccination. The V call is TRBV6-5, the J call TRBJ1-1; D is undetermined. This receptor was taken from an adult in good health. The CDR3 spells CASSNRPLMNTEAFF. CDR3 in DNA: TGTGCCAGCAGTAACAGACCGTTAATGAACACTGAAGCTTTCTTT.